This TCR beta chain comes out of a study of shared T cell receptors in the human thymus. V was clipped by 4 bases and J by 3 bases; unmatched bases: 2. Germline loops: CDR1 MNHNY, CDR2 SVGAGI (reference sequence). The CDR3 is 14 amino acids. Sequencing used immunoSEQ multiplex PCR; TCRdb keeps in-frame clones, though not all of them. The sample yields approximately 760,000 clones, approximately 85% seen once. These records were also assigned to another study, of human thymus T cells. In that study: Corrective cardiac operations yielded the resected thymus tissue. Use of V and J genes seemed skewed within the thymic and blood repertoires. Related research found strongly overlapping thymic repertoires in unrelated individuals.

The material sequenced was thymocytes. The sequence was obtained from a girl under two years old with a congenital heart defect. The chain uses TRBV6-6 and TRBJ2-1; 8 bases map to TRBD2. The CDR3 nucleotides read TGTGCCAGCAGTTGCGGGGGGAACTACAATGAGCAGTTCTTC. The encoded protein is CASSCGGNYNEQFF.